This TCR beta chain derives from a study of beta chain features in type 1 diabetes. Since all of the isolated RNA was reverse transcribed, expressed TCRB transcripts were what got sequenced. TCRdb's table, derived via immunoSEQ multiplex PCR, lists solely in-frame clones and lacks some. The sample lists 600,000 to 750,000 clones, approximately 13% occurring once. V gave up 3 bases and J gave up 0 bases, with 11 bases separating them. Germline assignment: CDR1 LNHDA and CDR2 SQIVND (reference sequence). The CDR3 is 16 amino acids. Study-level results: All four CD4+ subsets of Type 1 diabetes patients contained TCRB CDR3s that were moderately but significantly shorter.

This clone was found a few times. What it recognizes is unknown. The specimen sequenced was naive CD4+ T cells from blood. This rearrangement joins TRBV19 to TRBJ2-2; D is ambiguous. This TCR derives from a man aged 25 to 45 with type 1 diabetes. The CDR3 region is CASSIFQFANTGELFF. The CDR3 DNA sequence: TGTGCCAGTAGTATCTTTCAGTTCGCGAACACCGGGGAGCTGTTTTTT. Together with reference TRBV19 and TRBJ2-2, the CDR3 gives the full variable domain: DGGITQSPKYLFRKEGQNVTLSCEQNLNHDAMYWYRQDPGQGLRLIYYSQIVNDFQKGDIAEGYSVSREKKESFPLTVTSAQKNPTAFYLCASSIFQFANTGELFFGEGSRLTVL.